Each of the 23 T cell receptor beta chains below was sequenced from the same sample in a study of vaccination and CD4 T cells after COVID-19. From the PCR reads, TCRdb called clonotypes with MiXCR, one entry per CDR3 protein. Of approximately 17,000 distinct CDR3 sequences in the sample, less than 65% were seen once. The sequenced sample was CD4+ T cells from blood, obtained after SARS-CoV-2 vaccination. All receptors come from a human donor who had recovered from COVID-19.

V is TRBV7-2 and J is TRBJ2-3; no clear D. CDR1 is SGHTA and CDR2 is FQGNSA in the germline V gene. This CDR3 has 15 amino acids. With 4 bases removed from V and 0 bases from J, the gap between germline ends came to 11 bases. Written as DNA, the CDR3 is TGTGCCAGCAGCTACGGTACCTCTAGCACAGATACGCAGTATTTT. Protein product: CASSYGTSSTDTQYF.

This clonotype was picked up a small number of times. The CDR3 DNA is TGCAGTGCTAGATCGGGACAGGGAAGCTACGAGCAGTACTTC. Translation gives CSARSGQGSYEQYF. J is TRBJ2-7 and V is TRBV20-1, with 9 bases lining up with TRBD1. After removal of 2 bases from V and 3 bases from J, the junction contained 5 bases not matched to a gene. CDR1 and CDR2 (germline): DFQATT, SNEGSKA (reference sequence). This CDR3 contains 14 residues.

V and J are TRBV5-4 and TRBJ1-1; maybe TRBD1 (6 bases). The CDR3 is 14 amino acids. V was clipped by 3 bases and J by 0 bases, with 9 bases between them. The germline gives CDR1 SGHNT, CDR2 YYREEE (reference sequence). The CDR3 region is CASSSRTVNTEAFF. The CDR3 DNA sequence: TGTGCCAGCAGCTCCAGGACAGTGAACACTGAAGCTTTCTTT.

The rearrangement uses TRBV30 and TRBJ1-6; 9 bases line up with TRBD1. In germline, CDR1 is GTSNPN, CDR2 SVGIG (reference sequence). The J segment lost 6 bases and the V segment lost 8 bases, leaving 5 bases of the junction unmatched. The length of the CDR3 is 13 residues. CDR3 loop: CAGGQGLNSPLHF. Written as DNA, the CDR3 is TGTGCCGGGGGACAGGGACTTAATTCACCCCTCCACTTT. The variable domain in full, completed from reference TRBV30 and TRBJ1-6, reads SQTIHQWPATLVQPVGSPLSLECTVEGTSNPNLYWYRQAAGRGLQLLFYSVGIGQISSEVPQNLSASRPQDRQFILSSKKLLLSDSGFYLCAGGQGLNSPLHFGNGTRLTVT.

The chain joins TRBV20-1 to TRBJ2-5; D uncertain. Germline CDR1 DFQATT, CDR2 SNEGSKA (reference sequence). The V end lost 0 bases, the J end lost 3 bases, and 8 bases lay between the germline ends. The CDR3 extends over 13 amino acids. CDR3 amino acids: CSARDLTEETQYF. The CDR3 coding sequence is TGCAGTGCTAGAGATCTGACGGAAGAGACCCAGTACTTC.

This chain uses TRBV9 with TRBJ1-6, with 9 nucleotides matching TRBD1. The V gene end was trimmed by 4 bases and the J gene end by 10 bases; junction bases not matched to a gene: 6. Germline assignment: CDR1 SGDLS and CDR2 YYNGEE. CDR3 length equals 14 residues. CDR3 sequence reads: CASSFGTGLSPLHF. The CDR3 DNA sequence: TGTGCCAGCAGCTTCGGGACAGGGCTCTCACCCCTCCACTTT.

A remark on this clonotype: A read error is likely, as this CDR3 ends without the conserved phenylalanine or tryptophan. The chain is built from TRBV6-5 and TRBJ1-2; D gene unclear. The V gene lost 4 bases and the J gene lost 8 bases, with 11 bases spanning the gap. The CDR3 consists of 12 residues. From germline, CDR1 is MNHEY and CDR2 SVGAGI. Here the CDR3 reads CASSFPGGGYTL. The DNA for the CDR3 is TGTGCCAGCAGTTTCCCGGGTGGAGGCTACACCCTC.

The chain recombines TRBV7-6 with TRBJ2-5; D possibly uses TRBD1 or TRBD2 (5 bases each). Germline CDR1 and CDR2: SGHVS and FNYEAQ. V was trimmed by 4 bases and J by 5 bases, leaving 11 bases between them. This CDR3 is 13 amino acids long. The CDR3 reads CASSSSREETQYF. The CDR3 bases are TGTGCCAGCAGCTCTTCCAGGGAGGAGACCCAGTACTTC.

This clonotype was picked up a small number of times. The chain carries TRBV2 and TRBJ2-5, with 7 nucleotides matching TRBD2. Germline V gene lookup returns CDR1 SNHLY and CDR2 FYNNEI. The CDR3 loop spans 14 amino acids. V gave up 2 bases and J gave up 5 bases; unmatched junction bases: 5. CDR3 nucleotides: TGTGCCAGCAGTGAATGGCGGGAGAGGGAGACCCAGTACTTC. Its translation: CASSEWRERETQYF.

This clonotype was seen only a few times. The V call is TRBV5-1, the J call TRBJ1-2, with 7 bases identical to TRBD1. The CDR3 contains 15 residues. The germline CDR1 and CDR2 sequences are SGHRS and YFSETQ. Germline trimming cut 0 bases from V and 5 bases from J; bases unmatched to any gene: 7. The CDR3 loop is CASSLEQGRGYGYTF. The CDR3 nucleotides are TGCGCCAGCAGCTTGGAACAGGGGCGAGGGTATGGCTACACCTTC.

With respect to this clonotype: A read error may account for a junction end that differs from germline. The chain combines TRBV6-1 with TRBJ2-4; D is uncertain. CDR1 is MNHNS, CDR2 SASEGT, per germline. The CDR3 covers 13 residues. CDR3 region: CASSSLDVDIRYF. DNA of the CDR3: TGTGCCAGCAGCAGCTTGGACGTTGACATTCGGTACTTC.

The chain is built from TRBV5-4 and TRBJ1-1, with TRBD1 matching 8 bases. This CDR3 is 13 amino acids long. Trimming at V came to 0 bases and at J to 7 bases, leaving 2 bases not matched to a gene. CDR1 and CDR2 (germline): SGHNT, YYREEE (reference sequence). The CDR3 is CASSLGGTGEAFF. CDR3 DNA sequence: TGTGCCAGCAGCTTGGGGGGGACAGGTGAAGCTTTCTTT.

The chain joins TRBV12-3 or TRBV12-4 to TRBJ1-5, with TRBD1 as a possible D gene (5 bases). V was cut by 7 bases and J by 4 bases, with 11 bases left in between. This CDR3 has 13 amino acids. CDR3 nucleotide sequence: TGTGCCAGCAAGGGCAGGGCTAATCAGCCCCAGCATTTT. It translates to CASKGRANQPQHF.

The chain uses TRBV7-9 and TRBJ2-2, with D unresolved. Germline V gene data show CDR1 as SEHNR and CDR2 as FQNEAQ (reference sequence). The CDR3 has 13 amino acids. V lost 3 bases and J 11 bases, leaving 13 bases between the germline ends. The CDR3 protein is CASSLGSASELFF. The CDR3 DNA reads TGTGCCAGCAGCTTGGGCAGCGCGAGTGAGCTGTTTTTT.

The CDR3, as DNA: TGCAGTGCTAATTCTGGTGGGCTAGCGGGAGGGCCGGGTGAGACCCAGTACTTC. It codes for CSANSGGLAGGPGETQYF. The genes are TRBV20-1 and TRBJ2-5; the match to TRBD2 covers 12 bases. V dropped 4 bases and J dropped 5; count of bases not matched to a gene: 17. The CDR3 length is 18 residues. Germline V gene lookup returns CDR1 DFQATT and CDR2 SNEGSKA (reference sequence).

This clonotype came up a few times. The chain recombines TRBV20-1 with TRBJ2-2; 8 nucleotides line up with TRBD2. Germline values: CDR1 DFQATT, CDR2 SNEGSKA (reference sequence). V shed 6 bases and J 8 bases; nucleotides not matched to a gene: 8. CDR3 length: 13 amino acids. Here the CDR3 DNA reads TGCAGTGCCTCGAGCGGGAGTTCGGGGGAGCTGTTTTTT. This codes for CSASSGSSGELFF.

J is TRBJ2-3 and V is TRBV6-5; 9 positions match TRBD2. Trimming took 1 base from V and 3 from J; bases not matched to a gene: 2. CDR3 length: 15 residues. Germline loops: CDR1 MNHEY, CDR2 SVGAGI. CDR3 loop: CASSYWREGTDTQYF. The CDR3 bases are TGTGCCAGCAGTTACTGGCGGGAGGGGACAGATACGCAGTATTTT.

The chain couples TRBV27 to TRBJ1-1; D gene uncertain. CDR1 is MNHEY and CDR2 is SMNVEV in the germline V gene (reference sequence). CDR3 length: 13 residues. V gave up 5 bases and J gave up 1 base, with 8 bases separating them. The CDR3 sequence: CASSDVRNTEAFF. In DNA, the CDR3 is TGTGCCAGCAGTGACGTAAGGAACACTGAAGCTTTCTTT.

This chain connects TRBV5-5 to TRBJ2-5, with TRBD1 matching 11 bases. Germline V gives CDR1 SGHKS, CDR2 YYEKEE (reference sequence). The ends lost 1 base at V and 4 bases at J; junction bases unmatched: 6. The CDR3 spans 16 residues. CDR3 DNA: TGTGCCAGCAGCTTGTGGTCGGGACAGGGGGGAGAGACCCAGTACTTC. Its protein is CASSLWSGQGGETQYF.

J is TRBJ2-1 and V is TRBV4-3; TRBD1 might be the D (6 bases). CDR1 is LGHNA, CDR2 YSLEER, per germline. This CDR3 is 16 amino acids long. Deletions cut 0 bases from V and 3 bases from J, with 12 bases between. The CDR3 protein is CASSQDRGYRYNEQFF. The CDR3 DNA follows: TGCGCCAGCAGCCAAGATAGGGGGTACCGCTACAATGAGCAGTTCTTC.

As DNA, the CDR3 is TGTGCCAGCGCAAGAGAGACCCAGTACTTC. This codes for CASARETQYF. The chain recombines TRBV2 with TRBJ2-5, with no clear D. Looked up from germline, CDR1 is SNHLY and CDR2 is FYNNEI. The CDR3 covers 10 residues. V lost 8 bases, J lost 4 bases, and 5 bases lay in between.

The V gene is TRBV6-1, the J gene TRBJ2-7; D perhaps matches TRBD2 (6 bases). This CDR3 comprises 12 residues. V lost 8 bases, J lost 4 bases, and 12 bases lay in between. Germline CDR1 reads MNHNS; CDR2 reads SASEGT. The CDR3 protein is CASQEGSYEQYF. In nucleotides, the CDR3 is TGTGCCAGCCAGGAGGGAAGTTACGAGCAGTACTTC.

V and J are TRBV7-9 and TRBJ2-4; D not resolved. CDR1 and CDR2 (germline): SEHNR, FQNEAQ (reference sequence). Trimming pared 5 bases from V and 8 bases from J, leaving 19 bases between. This CDR3 comprises 15 residues. The CDR3 region is CASSPLNPGGDIQYF. In nucleotides, the CDR3 is TGTGCCAGCAGCCCCCTAAATCCGGGTGGCGACATTCAGTACTTC.